The rows below give T cell receptor beta chains drawn from one sample of a study of post-analysis software for immune sequencing data. TCRdb reprocessed the PCR reads via MiXCR and lists one record per CDR3 protein. Among approximately 730,000 distinct CDR3 sequences listed, 30% were seen once. Sequencing used blood. The source of these receptors is a girl aged 5 to 17 with multiple sclerosis. The CDR3 runs from the conserved cysteine through the conserved F or W. Each record gives: D gene, clone size, J gene, V gene, CDR3 protein, CDR3 DNA. A D gene is named only where the DNA matches it firmly. The size field is filled for only some rows; it gives once, few, many or a size class.

d_gene: NA; abundance: NA; j_gene: TRBJ1-4; v_gene: TRBV10-3; CDR3aa: CAIQQGVNEKLFF; CDR3nt: TGTGCCATCCAGCAGGGTGTTAATGAAAAACTGTTTTTT
d_gene: TRBD1; abundance: NA; j_gene: TRBJ1-1; v_gene: TRBV7-9; CDR3aa: CASRPGTGIEAFF; CDR3nt: TGTGCCAGCAGACCCGGGACAGGGATTGAAGCTTTCTTT
d_gene: NA; abundance: NA; j_gene: TRBJ2-1; v_gene: TRBV5-1; CDR3aa: CASSLVEGGNEQFF; CDR3nt: TGCGCCAGCAGCTTGGTAGAGGGAGGCAATGAGCAGTTCTTC
d_gene: NA; abundance: NA; j_gene: TRBJ2-3; v_gene: TRBV6-6; CDR3aa: CASSYYSGRTTDTQYF; CDR3nt: TGTGCCAGCAGTTACTATTCCGGCAGGACAACAGATACGCAGTATTTT
d_gene: NA; abundance: NA; j_gene: TRBJ1-5; v_gene: TRBV20-1; CDR3aa: CSAGRNRGGRNQPQHF; CDR3nt: TGCAGTGCTGGACGGAATAGGGGGGGTCGCAATCAGCCCCAGCATTTT
d_gene: NA; abundance: many; j_gene: TRBJ1-6; v_gene: TRBV7-2; CDR3aa: CASSQGSPLHF; CDR3nt: TGTGCCAGCAGCCAGGGTTCACCCCTCCACTTT
d_gene: NA; abundance: NA; j_gene: TRBJ1-5; v_gene: TRBV12-3/TRBV12-4; CDR3aa: CASSPEWINQPQHF; CDR3nt: TGTGCCAGCAGCCCCGAGTGGATAAATCAGCCCCAGCATTTT
d_gene: TRBD2; abundance: NA; j_gene: TRBJ2-7; v_gene: TRBV15; CDR3aa: CATSRDWGLAAYGEQYF; CDR3nt: TGTGCCACCAGTAGAGATTGGGGACTAGCGGCCTACGGCGAGCAGTACTTC
d_gene: NA; abundance: NA; j_gene: TRBJ1-5; v_gene: TRBV2; CDR3aa: CASSEWTANQPQHF; CDR3nt: TGTGCCAGCAGTGAATGGACAGCAAATCAGCCCCAGCATTTT
d_gene: TRBD1; abundance: NA; j_gene: TRBJ2-7; v_gene: TRBV5-1; CDR3aa: CASNQPGGSPIGEQYF; CDR3nt: TGCGCCAGCAACCAGCCAGGGGGTTCCCCCATTGGCGAGCAGTACTTC
d_gene: NA; abundance: NA; j_gene: TRBJ2-7; v_gene: TRBV6-6; CDR3aa: CASSGAGLPNEQYF; CDR3nt: TGTGCCAGCAGTGGTGCAGGGCTGCCAAACGAGCAGTACTTC
d_gene: NA; abundance: NA; j_gene: TRBJ1-5; v_gene: TRBV20-1; CDR3aa: CSAREPGVSDQPQHF; CDR3nt: TGCAGTGCTAGAGAACCGGGAGTTAGTGATCAGCCCCAGCATTTT
d_gene: TRBD1; abundance: few; j_gene: TRBJ2-7; v_gene: TRBV12-3/TRBV12-4; CDR3aa: CASSFLGDRSYEQYF; CDR3nt: TGTGCCAGCAGTTTCCTTGGGGACAGGTCCTACGAGCAGTACTTC
d_gene: NA; abundance: NA; j_gene: TRBJ2-1; v_gene: TRBV20-1; CDR3aa: CSARGGPNEQVF; CDR3nt: TGCAGTGCTAGAGGCGGGCCGAATGAGCAGGTCTTC
d_gene: NA; abundance: many; j_gene: TRBJ2-4; v_gene: TRBV5-1; CDR3aa: CAISDSAKNIQYF; CDR3nt: TGCGCCATCTCGGACTCAGCCAAAAACATTCAGTACTTC
d_gene: NA; abundance: NA; j_gene: TRBJ1-2; v_gene: TRBV4-1; CDR3aa: CASSQVVARGGYTF; CDR3nt: TGCGCCAGCAGCCAAGTGGTCGCTCGGGGCGGCTACACCTTC
d_gene: NA; abundance: NA; j_gene: TRBJ2-7; v_gene: TRBV27; CDR3aa: CASSLLPGIDEQYF; CDR3nt: TGTGCCAGCAGTTTATTGCCAGGGATTGACGAGCAGTACTTC
d_gene: NA; abundance: NA; j_gene: TRBJ2-3; v_gene: TRBV4-1; CDR3aa: CASSQEGRSYWQYF; CDR3nt: TGCGCCAGCAGCCAAGAGGGCCGATCCTATTGGCAGTATTTT
d_gene: TRBD2; abundance: NA; j_gene: TRBJ2-1; v_gene: TRBV20-1; CDR3aa: CSASDSGGTFSYNEQFF; CDR3nt: TGCAGTGCTAGTGACAGCGGGGGGACCTTCTCCTACAATGAGCAGTTCTTC
d_gene: NA; abundance: few; j_gene: TRBJ1-2; v_gene: TRBV28; CDR3aa: CASSPGVYYGYTF; CDR3nt: TGTGCCAGCAGTCCAGGGGTATACTATGGCTACACCTTC
d_gene: NA; abundance: NA; j_gene: TRBJ2-7; v_gene: TRBV20-1; CDR3aa: CSAREGPNSAYEQYF; CDR3nt: TGCAGTGCTAGAGAGGGACCTAATTCCGCCTACGAGCAGTACTTC
d_gene: NA; abundance: NA; j_gene: TRBJ1-2; v_gene: TRBV7-9; CDR3aa: CASSRDSYDGYTF; CDR3nt: TGTGCCAGCAGCCGTGACAGCTACGATGGCTACACCTTC
d_gene: TRBD2; abundance: few; j_gene: TRBJ2-3; v_gene: TRBV6-1; CDR3aa: CASSSPKTSVSTDAQYF; CDR3nt: TGTGCCAGCAGTAGCCCAAAGACTAGCGTTTCCACAGATGCGCAGTATTTT
d_gene: NA; abundance: NA; j_gene: TRBJ1-2; v_gene: TRBV29-1; CDR3aa: CSVVRLDDGYTF; CDR3nt: TGCAGCGTTGTTCGTTTGGACGATGGCTACACCTTC
d_gene: NA; abundance: NA; j_gene: TRBJ2-7; v_gene: TRBV6-5; CDR3aa: CASSYGYRDTDPEQYF; CDR3nt: TGTGCCAGCAGTTACGGTTACCGGGACACCGATCCCGAGCAGTACTTC
d_gene: NA; abundance: few; j_gene: TRBJ1-2; v_gene: TRBV5-1; CDR3aa: CASSDGTALLGYTF; CDR3nt: TGCGCCAGCAGCGACGGGACCGCCCTTCTTGGCTACACCTTC
d_gene: NA; abundance: NA; j_gene: TRBJ2-7; v_gene: TRBV20-1; CDR3aa: CSARAATRTYEQYF; CDR3nt: TGCAGTGCTAGAGCGGCGACTAGAACCTACGAGCAGTACTTC
d_gene: NA; abundance: NA; j_gene: TRBJ2-3; v_gene: TRBV13; CDR3aa: CASSLGLRGSTDTQYF; CDR3nt: TGTGCCAGCAGCTTAGGCCTAAGGGGTAGCACAGATACGCAGTATTTT
d_gene: TRBD2; abundance: few; j_gene: TRBJ2-3; v_gene: TRBV12-3/TRBV12-4; CDR3aa: CASRRLAGGPDTQYF; CDR3nt: TGTGCCAGCCGCCGACTAGCGGGAGGCCCAGATACGCAGTATTTT
d_gene: NA; abundance: NA; j_gene: TRBJ2-3; v_gene: TRBV6-4; CDR3aa: CASSLGRHDTDTQYF; CDR3nt: TGTGCCAGCAGTCTGGGGAGACACGATACAGATACGCAGTATTTT
d_gene: NA; abundance: NA; j_gene: TRBJ1-2; v_gene: TRBV10-2; CDR3aa: CASSEWLGGYTF; CDR3nt: TGCGCCAGCAGTGAGTGGCTGGGGGGCTACACCTTC
d_gene: NA; abundance: few; j_gene: TRBJ1-1; v_gene: TRBV27; CDR3aa: CASSLALALNTEAFF; CDR3nt: TGTGCCAGCAGTTTAGCTCTGGCGTTGAACACTGAAGCTTTCTTT
d_gene: NA; abundance: many; j_gene: TRBJ2-7; v_gene: TRBV20-1; CDR3aa: CSARETGWGEQYF; CDR3nt: TGCAGTGCTAGAGAGACAGGGTGGGGGGAACAGTACTTC
d_gene: NA; abundance: NA; j_gene: TRBJ2-1; v_gene: TRBV28; CDR3aa: CASSFTGKGPYNEQFF; CDR3nt: TGTGCCAGCAGTTTCACAGGGAAGGGGCCTTACAATGAGCAGTTCTTC
d_gene: TRBD1; abundance: many; j_gene: TRBJ2-7; v_gene: TRBV4-3; CDR3aa: CASSQDRTGAYEQYF; CDR3nt: TGCGCCAGCAGCCAGGATAGGACAGGCGCCTACGAGCAGTACTTC
d_gene: NA; abundance: NA; j_gene: TRBJ2-3; v_gene: TRBV6-2/TRBV6-3; CDR3aa: CASRPTGTRPDTQYF; CDR3nt: TGTGCCAGCAGGCCCACAGGGACGCGCCCAGATACGCAGTATTTT
d_gene: NA; abundance: NA; j_gene: TRBJ2-6; v_gene: TRBV7-2; CDR3aa: CASSPSWAGAFSSGANVLTF; CDR3nt: TGTGCCAGCAGCCCTAGTTGGGCAGGGGCTTTCTCCTCTGGGGCCAACGTCCTGACTTTC
d_gene: NA; abundance: few; j_gene: TRBJ2-1; v_gene: TRBV20-1; CDR3aa: CSARDPQKYNEQFF; CDR3nt: TGCAGTGCTAGGGACCCGCAAAAGTACAATGAGCAGTTCTTC
d_gene: NA; abundance: NA; j_gene: TRBJ1-4; v_gene: TRBV7-2; CDR3aa: CASSPSLRTEKLFF; CDR3nt: TGTGCCAGCAGCCCCAGCCTTCGGACCGAAAAACTGTTTTTT
d_gene: NA; abundance: NA; j_gene: TRBJ2-2; v_gene: TRBV15; CDR3aa: CATSRDLRRTGELFF; CDR3nt: TGTGCCACCAGCAGAGATCTCCGCCGTACCGGGGAGCTGTTTTTT
d_gene: NA; abundance: NA; j_gene: TRBJ1-1; v_gene: TRBV20-1; CDR3aa: CSARDPDVNTEAFF; CDR3nt: TGCAGTGCTAGAGACCCGGACGTGAACACTGAAGCTTTCTTT